What follows are 18 T cell receptor beta chains derived from one specimen sequenced in a study of blood T cell repertoires in COVID-19. The repertoire was sequenced with immunoSEQ multiplex PCR; TCRdb's copy has only in-frame clones and lacks some. This sample has some 170,000 clones; approximately 80% occur once, and the top ten carry roughly 8.6%. Sequencing was performed on peripheral blood. Receptor source: a woman aged 50 to 65 with active or convalescent COVID-19.

About this clone itself: This CDR3 is also generated by other DNA sequences in the sample. The chain combines TRBV4-2 with TRBJ1-4; D is unclear. Germline-derived CDR1 and CDR2 are LGHNA and YNFKEQ. V lost 3 bases to trimming and J lost 0 bases, with 11 bases between them. The CDR3 has 16 amino acids. CDR3 in amino acids: CASSQTDRATNEKLFF. CDR3 DNA: TGTGCCAGCAGCCAGACCGACCGGGCAACTAATGAAAAACTGTTTTTT.

This clone is labeled medium-sized. J is TRBJ2-7 and V is TRBV27; 9 nucleotides agree with TRBD1. The junction had 14 bases not matched to a gene; V was cut back by 5 bases and J by 6 bases. In germline, CDR1 is MNHEY, CDR2 SMNVEV (reference sequence). This CDR3 has 16 residues. CDR3 loop: CASSPLGQGGLSEQYF. In nucleotides, the CDR3 is TGTGCCAGCAGTCCCTTGGGACAGGGAGGTTTAAGCGAGCAGTACTTC.

This clone has only a few counts. The chain is built from TRBV19 and TRBJ2-2, with D possibly TRBD2 on 7 matching bases. V was trimmed by 6 bases and J by 2 bases, leaving 10 bases between them. The CDR3 is made up of 14 amino acids. Germline V gene lookup returns CDR1 LNHDA and CDR2 SQIVND (reference sequence). The CDR3 coding sequence is TGTGCCAGTAGGGGGGGGCGAAACACCGGGGAGCTGTTTTTT. Protein: CASRGGRNTGELFF.

The chain joins TRBV5-5 to TRBJ2-7, with 8 nucleotides matching TRBD2. J gave up 7 bases and V 0 bases, and 6 bases lay outside the gene matches. Germline V CDR1 and CDR2: SGHKS, YYEKEE (reference sequence). The CDR3 contains 14 residues. The CDR3 DNA sequence: TGTGCCAGCAGCTTGGCGGGGGGGCCGGGGGAGCAGTACTTC. Amino acids: CASSLAGGPGEQYF.

The chain joins TRBV30 to TRBJ1-6, with D hard to call. V gave up 2 bases and J gave up 7 bases, with 6 bases separating them. The germline CDR1 and CDR2 sequences are GTSNPN and SVGIG (reference sequence). The CDR3 consists of 12 residues. The CDR3 bases are TGTGCCTGGAGTCAACGGAATTCACCCCTCCACTTT. This translates into CAWSQRNSPLHF.

V gene TRBV9 combines with J gene TRBJ1-2; 7 bases fit TRBD1. With V trimmed by 4 bases and J by 7 bases, 7 bases remained unmatched. Germline V gene sequence: CDR1 SGDLS, CDR2 YYNGEE. The CDR3 has 13 amino acids. CDR3 in amino acids: CASSMWTGRGYTF. CDR3 bases: TGTGCCAGCAGCATGTGGACAGGCCGTGGCTACACCTTC.

This clone was found once. V gene TRBV2 combines with J gene TRBJ1-6, with a weak D call TRBD1 (5 bases). Germline CDR1 reads SNHLY; CDR2 reads FYNNEI. V was clipped by 4 bases and J by 13 bases, with 14 bases between them. The CDR3 extends over 13 amino acids. Here the CDR3 reads CASSAKRGNPLHF. The CDR3 DNA reads as TGTGCCAGCAGTGCCAAAAGGGGTAACCCCCTCCACTTT.

For the CDR3, the DNA is TGTGCCAGCAGTTTATCGAGTCTGGGACAGGCCTCCTATGGCTACACCTTC. Translation gives CASSLSSLGQASYGYTF. The chain carries TRBV28 and TRBJ1-2; 8 bases are shared with TRBD1. The CDR3 is made up of 17 amino acids. J was trimmed by 4 bases and V by 1 base; bases with no gene match: 11. Per the germline V gene, CDR1 is MDHEN and CDR2 is SYDVKM.

The rearrangement links TRBV6-2 or TRBV6-3 to TRBJ2-3, with 12 bases aligning to TRBD2. Germline V gene sequence: CDR1 MNHEY, CDR2 SVGEGT. The CDR3 has 16 residues. V lost 5 bases to trimming and J lost 3 bases; unmatched junction nucleotides: 6. CDR3 in amino acids: CASSPGLAGRTDTQYF. The CDR3 DNA is TGTGCCAGCAGTCCCGGACTAGCGGGAAGGACAGATACGCAGTATTTT.

This chain uses TRBV6-1 with TRBJ2-7; 9 bases fit TRBD1. The CDR3 is made up of 18 amino acids. The ends lost 4 bases at V and 3 bases at J; junction bases unmatched: 16. The V gene's germline CDR1 is MNHNS and CDR2 SASEGT. This CDR3 is CASSALLGTGNPNYEQYF. As DNA, the CDR3 is TGTGCCAGCAGTGCCCTTCTCGGGACAGGGAACCCCAACTACGAGCAGTACTTC.

The chain is built from TRBV30 and TRBJ2-6; tentatively, D is TRBD2 (6 bases). V lost 0 bases and J 4 bases, leaving 16 bases between the germline ends. CDR1 and CDR2 from the germline V gene are GTSNPN and SVGIG (reference sequence). This CDR3 comprises 17 residues. The CDR3 loop is CAWSVGLANPGANVLTF. As DNA, the CDR3 is TGTGCCTGGAGTGTAGGGCTAGCGAACCCCGGGGCCAACGTCCTGACTTTC. The full variable domain, in which reference TRBV30 and TRBJ2-6 provide the parts outside the CDR3, is SQTIHQWPATLVQPVGSPLSLECTVEGTSNPNLYWYRQAAGRGLQLLFYSVGIGQISSEVPQNLSASRPQDRQFILSSKKLLLSDSGFYLCAWSVGLANPGANVLTFGAGSRLTVL.

The CDR3 region has the DNA TGTGCCAGCAGGTGGGGGCCTAGCACAGATACGCAGTATTTT. This gives the protein CASRWGPSTDTQYF. V usage is TRBV28 and J usage is TRBJ2-3; tentative D call: TRBD1 (6 bases). Between the trimmed V and J ends, which lost 6 bases and 0 bases, there was a span of 10 bases. Germline CDR1 reads MDHEN; CDR2 reads SYDVKM. This CDR3 contains 14 residues.

The chain carries TRBV30 and TRBJ1-2, with a tentative D call TRBD1 (6 bases). V lost 0 bases, J lost 7 bases, and 15 bases lay in between. The CDR3 sequence is 14 residues long. Germline V gene sequence: CDR1 GTSNPN, CDR2 SVGIG (reference sequence). The CDR3, as DNA: TGTGCCTGGAGTGTCGGACAGCCTCTCGCTGGCTACACCTTC. Protein: CAWSVGQPLAGYTF. Filled out from reference TRBV30 and TRBJ1-2, the complete variable domain reads SQTIHQWPATLVQPVGSPLSLECTVEGTSNPNLYWYRQAAGRGLQLLFYSVGIGQISSEVPQNLSASRPQDRQFILSSKKLLLSDSGFYLCAWSVGQPLAGYTFGSGTRLTVV.

The chain is built from TRBV19 and TRBJ1-2; TRBD1 matches 12 bases. The CDR3 has 17 residues. The germline V gene has CDR1 LNHDA and CDR2 SQIVND (reference sequence). The V segment lost 3 bases and the J segment 4 bases; nucleotides outside the gene matches: 9. CDR3 DNA: TGTGCCAGTAGTATTCTACCCGGGACAGGGGGCGTCTATGGCTACACCTTC. It translates to CASSILPGTGGVYGYTF.

The chain has TRBV30 and TRBJ1-5, with a weak D call TRBD1 (5 bases). V lost 2 bases and J 4 bases, leaving 9 bases between the germline ends. Germline CDR1 and CDR2: GTSNPN and SVGIG (reference sequence). The CDR3 loop spans 13 amino acids. The chain's CDR3 is CAWSTGGNQPQHF. The CDR3 region has the DNA TGTGCCTGGAGTACCGGGGGTAATCAGCCCCAGCATTTT.

This clone showed up just once. The genes are TRBV18 and TRBJ1-4; a possible D gene is TRBD1 (6 bases). Trimming took off 4 bases at V and 0 bases at J, with 12 bases between the two ends. The CDR3 has 16 amino acids. Per the germline V gene, CDR1 is KGHSH and CDR2 is LQKENI. This chain's CDR3 is CASSLQGPATNEKLFF. In DNA, the CDR3 is TGTGCCAGCTCACTACAGGGTCCAGCAACTAATGAAAAACTGTTTTTT.

The chain recombines TRBV21-1 with TRBJ1-5. TRBV21-1 is a pseudogene. The CDR3 is 15 residues long. CDR3 loop: CASSKGPEGNQPQHF. The CDR3 DNA follows: TGTGCCAGCAGCAAAGGGCCAGAGGGCAATCAGCCCCAGCATTTT.

The rearrangement links TRBV7-8 to TRBJ2-5; the match to TRBD2 covers 10 bases. Per germline, CDR1 SGHVS and CDR2 FQNEAQ. The CDR3 consists of 16 residues. V trimming: 1 base; J trimming: 4 bases; junction bases outside the gene matches: 6. DNA for the CDR3: TGTGCCAGCAGCTTAGGCCAGCGGGGGGGAACAGAGACCCAGTACTTC. Its translation: CASSLGQRGGTETQYF.